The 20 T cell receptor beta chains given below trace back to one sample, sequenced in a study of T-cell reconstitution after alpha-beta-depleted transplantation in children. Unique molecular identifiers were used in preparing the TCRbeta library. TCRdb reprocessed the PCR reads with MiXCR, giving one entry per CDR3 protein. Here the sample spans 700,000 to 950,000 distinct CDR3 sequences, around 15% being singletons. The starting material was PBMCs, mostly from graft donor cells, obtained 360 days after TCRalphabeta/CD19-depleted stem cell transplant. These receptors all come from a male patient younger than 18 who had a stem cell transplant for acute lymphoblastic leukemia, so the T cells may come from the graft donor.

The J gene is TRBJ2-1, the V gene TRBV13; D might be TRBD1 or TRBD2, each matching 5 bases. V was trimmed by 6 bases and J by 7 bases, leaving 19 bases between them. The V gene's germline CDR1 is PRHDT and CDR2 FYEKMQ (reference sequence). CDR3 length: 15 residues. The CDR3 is CASSYRAEWGNEQFF. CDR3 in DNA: TGTGCCAGCAGTTACCGGGCTGAGTGGGGGAATGAGCAGTTCTTC.

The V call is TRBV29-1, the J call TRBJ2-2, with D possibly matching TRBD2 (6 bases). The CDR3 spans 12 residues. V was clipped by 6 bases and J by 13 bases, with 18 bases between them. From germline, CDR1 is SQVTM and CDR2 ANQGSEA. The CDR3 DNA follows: TGCAGCGTCGTGACTAGTGAGCGTAGGCTGTTTTTT. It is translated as CSVVTSERRLFF.

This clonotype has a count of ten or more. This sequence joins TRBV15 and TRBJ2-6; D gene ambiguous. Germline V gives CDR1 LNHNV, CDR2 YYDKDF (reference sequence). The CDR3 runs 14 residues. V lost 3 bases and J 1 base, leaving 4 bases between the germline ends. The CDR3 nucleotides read TGTGCCACCAGCAGGGTATCTGGGGCCAACGTCCTGACTTTC. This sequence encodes CATSRVSGANVLTF. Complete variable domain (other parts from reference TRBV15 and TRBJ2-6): DAMVIQNPRYQVTQFGKPVTLSCSQTLNHNVMYWYQQKSSQAPKLLFHYYDKDFNNEADTPDNFQSRRPNTSFCFLDIRSPGLGDTAMYLCATSRVSGANVLTFGAGSRLTVL.

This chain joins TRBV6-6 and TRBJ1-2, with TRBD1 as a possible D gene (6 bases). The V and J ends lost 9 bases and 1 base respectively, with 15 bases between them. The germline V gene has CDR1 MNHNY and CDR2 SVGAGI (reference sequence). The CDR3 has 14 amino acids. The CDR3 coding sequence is TGTGCCAGTTCCGAAGGGGGGCGTAACTATGGCTACACCTTC. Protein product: CASSEGGRNYGYTF.

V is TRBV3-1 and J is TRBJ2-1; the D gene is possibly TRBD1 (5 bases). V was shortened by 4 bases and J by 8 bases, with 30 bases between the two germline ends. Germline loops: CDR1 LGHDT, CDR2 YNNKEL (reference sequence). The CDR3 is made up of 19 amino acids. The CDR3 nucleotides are TGTGCCAGCAGCCCCTTATTGGGTCGAGGTGGGCCGTGGGGCGATGAGCAGTTCTTC. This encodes CASSPLLGRGGPWGDEQFF.

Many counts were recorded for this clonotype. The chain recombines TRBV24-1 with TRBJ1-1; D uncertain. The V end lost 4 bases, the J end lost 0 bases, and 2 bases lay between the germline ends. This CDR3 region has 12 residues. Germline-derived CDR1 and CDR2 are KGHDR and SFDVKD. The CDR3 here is CATSDLNTEAFF. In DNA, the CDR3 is TGTGCCACCAGTGACCTGAACACTGAAGCTTTCTTT.

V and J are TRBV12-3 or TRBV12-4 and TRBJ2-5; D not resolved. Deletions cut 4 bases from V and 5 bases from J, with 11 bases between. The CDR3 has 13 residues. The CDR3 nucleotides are TGTGCCAGCAGTTCCGGGCTCGTCGAGACCCAGTACTTC. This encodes CASSSGLVETQYF.

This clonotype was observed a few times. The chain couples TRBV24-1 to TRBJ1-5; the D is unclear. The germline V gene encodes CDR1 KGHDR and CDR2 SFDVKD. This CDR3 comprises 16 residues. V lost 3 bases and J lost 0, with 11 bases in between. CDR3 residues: CATSDRTGYSNQPQHF. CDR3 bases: TGTGCCACCAGTGATAGGACCGGATATAGCAATCAGCCCCAGCATTTT.

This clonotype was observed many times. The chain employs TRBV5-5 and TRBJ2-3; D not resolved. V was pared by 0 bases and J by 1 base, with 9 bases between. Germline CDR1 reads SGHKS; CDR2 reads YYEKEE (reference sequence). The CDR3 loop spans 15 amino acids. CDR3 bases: TGTGCCAGCAGCTTGGCGGGTCCAGGCACAGATACGCAGTATTTT. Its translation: CASSLAGPGTDTQYF.

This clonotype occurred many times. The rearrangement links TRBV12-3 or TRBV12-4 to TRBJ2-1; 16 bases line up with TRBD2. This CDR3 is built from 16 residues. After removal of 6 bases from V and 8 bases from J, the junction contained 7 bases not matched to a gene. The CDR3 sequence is CASSPGTSGREYEQFF. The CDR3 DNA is TGTGCCAGCAGCCCCGGGACTAGCGGGAGGGAGTATGAGCAGTTCTTC.

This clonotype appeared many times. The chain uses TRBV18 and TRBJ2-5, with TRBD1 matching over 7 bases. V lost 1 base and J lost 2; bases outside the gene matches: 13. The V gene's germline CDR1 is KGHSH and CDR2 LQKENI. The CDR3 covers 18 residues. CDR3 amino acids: CASSPRWVTGKSQETQYF. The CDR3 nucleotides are TGTGCCAGCTCACCACGGTGGGTGACAGGGAAGAGTCAAGAGACCCAGTACTTC.

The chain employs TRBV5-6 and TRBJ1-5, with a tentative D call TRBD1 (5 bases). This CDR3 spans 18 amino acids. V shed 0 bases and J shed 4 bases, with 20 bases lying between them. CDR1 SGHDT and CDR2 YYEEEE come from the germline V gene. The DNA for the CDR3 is TGTGCCAGCAGCTTGGCCCCTCAGACCGGGGCAGTAAATCAGCCCCAGCATTTT. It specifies CASSLAPQTGAVNQPQHF.

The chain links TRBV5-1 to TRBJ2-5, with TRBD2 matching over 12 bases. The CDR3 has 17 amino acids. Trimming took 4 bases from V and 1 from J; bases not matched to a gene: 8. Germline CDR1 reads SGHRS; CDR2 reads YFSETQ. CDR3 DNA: TGCGCCAGCAGCCATTCCCTGACTAGCGGGAGCCAAGAGACCCAGTACTTC. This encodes CASSHSLTSGSQETQYF.

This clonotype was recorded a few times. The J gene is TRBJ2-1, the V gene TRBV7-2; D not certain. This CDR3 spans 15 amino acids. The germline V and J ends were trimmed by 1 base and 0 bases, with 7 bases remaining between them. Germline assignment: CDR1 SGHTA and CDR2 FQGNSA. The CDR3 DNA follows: TGTGCCAGCAGCTTAGGGCCGTACTCCTACAATGAGCAGTTCTTC. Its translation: CASSLGPYSYNEQFF.

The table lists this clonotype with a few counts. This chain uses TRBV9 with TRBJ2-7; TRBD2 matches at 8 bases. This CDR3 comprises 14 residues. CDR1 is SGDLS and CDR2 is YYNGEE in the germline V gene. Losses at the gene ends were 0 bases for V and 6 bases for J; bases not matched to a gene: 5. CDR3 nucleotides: TGTGCCAGCAGCGTAGAGGGACTAGTAGGCGAGCAGTACTTC. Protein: CASSVEGLVGEQYF.

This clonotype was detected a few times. This CDR3 reads CASSALGTGNTIYF. CDR3 in DNA: TGTGCCAGCAGCGCCCTGGGAACTGGAAACACCATATATTTT. This chain connects TRBV27 to TRBJ1-3, with D unclear. Germline CDR1 MNHEY, CDR2 SMNVEV (reference sequence). The CDR3 is 14 residues long. The V end lost 6 bases, the J end lost 2 bases, and 11 bases lay between the germline ends.

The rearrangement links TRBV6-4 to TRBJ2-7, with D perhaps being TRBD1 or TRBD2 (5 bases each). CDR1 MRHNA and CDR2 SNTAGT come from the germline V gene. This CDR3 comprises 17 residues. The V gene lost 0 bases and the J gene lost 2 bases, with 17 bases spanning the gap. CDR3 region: CASSDSCEGRVPYEQYF. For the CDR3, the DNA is TGTGCCAGCAGTGACTCTTGCGAGGGGCGGGTGCCCTACGAGCAGTACTTC.

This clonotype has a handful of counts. This CDR3 is CASSYSGRVTDTQYF. CDR3 DNA: TGTGCCAGCAGCTACAGCGGGAGAGTCACAGATACGCAGTATTTT. This chain joins TRBV3-1 and TRBJ2-3; 8 bases are a match to TRBD2. The germline V gene has CDR1 LGHDT and CDR2 YNNKEL (reference sequence). This CDR3 region has 15 residues. V shed 5 bases and J 2 bases; nucleotides not matched to a gene: 6.

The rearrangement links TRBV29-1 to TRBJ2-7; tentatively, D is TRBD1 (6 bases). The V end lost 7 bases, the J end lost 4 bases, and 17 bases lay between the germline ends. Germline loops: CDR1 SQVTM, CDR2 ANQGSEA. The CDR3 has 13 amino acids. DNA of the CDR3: TGCAGCGCCACAGGGCCCTTGGCATACGAGCAGTACTTC. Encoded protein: CSATGPLAYEQYF.

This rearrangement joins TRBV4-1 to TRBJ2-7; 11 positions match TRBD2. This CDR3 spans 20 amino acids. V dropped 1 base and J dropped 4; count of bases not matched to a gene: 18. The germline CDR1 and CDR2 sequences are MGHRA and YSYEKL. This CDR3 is CASSQVATSGSFVASYEQYF. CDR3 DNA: TGCGCCAGCAGCCAAGTCGCAACTAGCGGGAGTTTTGTGGCATCTTACGAGCAGTACTTC.